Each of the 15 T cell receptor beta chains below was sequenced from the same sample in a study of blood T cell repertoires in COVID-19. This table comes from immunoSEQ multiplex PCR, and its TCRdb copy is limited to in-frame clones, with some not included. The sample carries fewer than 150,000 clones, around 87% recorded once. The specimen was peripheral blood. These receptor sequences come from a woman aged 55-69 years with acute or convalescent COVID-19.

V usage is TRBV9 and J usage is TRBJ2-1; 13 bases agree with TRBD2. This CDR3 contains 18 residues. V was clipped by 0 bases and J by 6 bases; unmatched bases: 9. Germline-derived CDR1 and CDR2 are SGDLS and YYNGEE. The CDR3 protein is CASSVATTSGRGLNEQFF. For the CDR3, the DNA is TGTGCCAGCAGCGTAGCTACCACTAGCGGGAGGGGGCTCAATGAGCAGTTCTTC. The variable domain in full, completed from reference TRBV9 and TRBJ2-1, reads DSGVTQTPKHLITATGQRVTLRCSPRSGDLSVYWYQQSLDQGLQFLIQYYNGEERAKGNILERFSAQQFPDLHSELNLSSLELGDSALYFCASSVATTSGRGLNEQFFGPGTRLTVL.

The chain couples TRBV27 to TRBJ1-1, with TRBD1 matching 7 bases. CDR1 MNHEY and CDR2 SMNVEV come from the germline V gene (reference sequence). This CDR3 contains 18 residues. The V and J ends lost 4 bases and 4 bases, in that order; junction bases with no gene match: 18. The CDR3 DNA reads TGTGCCAGCAGTTCCCCGATCTCGACAGGGACGTTCCGCACTGAAGCTTTCTTT. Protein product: CASSSPISTGTFRTEAFF.

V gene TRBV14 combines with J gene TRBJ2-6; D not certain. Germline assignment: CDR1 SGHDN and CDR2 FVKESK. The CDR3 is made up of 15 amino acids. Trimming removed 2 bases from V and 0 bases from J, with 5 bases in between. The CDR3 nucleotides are TGTGCCAGCAGCCAATACACCTCTGGGGCCAACGTCCTGACTTTC. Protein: CASSQYTSGANVLTF.

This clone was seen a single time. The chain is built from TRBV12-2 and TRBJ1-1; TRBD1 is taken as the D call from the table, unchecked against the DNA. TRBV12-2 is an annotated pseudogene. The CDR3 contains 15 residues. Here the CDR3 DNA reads TGTGCAAGTCGCTTCTACAGACCTCGTGGGACTGAAGCTTTCTTT. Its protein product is CASRFYRPRGTEAFF.

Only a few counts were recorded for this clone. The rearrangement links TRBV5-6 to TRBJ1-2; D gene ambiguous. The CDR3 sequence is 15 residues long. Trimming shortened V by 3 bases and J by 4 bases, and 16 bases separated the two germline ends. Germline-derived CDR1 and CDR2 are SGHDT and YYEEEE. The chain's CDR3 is CASSSRYLHSYGYTF. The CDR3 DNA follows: TGTGCCAGCAGCTCGCGATACCTACACAGCTATGGCTACACCTTC.

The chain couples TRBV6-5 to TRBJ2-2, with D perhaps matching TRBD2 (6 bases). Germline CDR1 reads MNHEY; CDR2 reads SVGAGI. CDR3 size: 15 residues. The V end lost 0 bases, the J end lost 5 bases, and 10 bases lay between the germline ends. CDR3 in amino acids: CASSYSRGTTGELFF. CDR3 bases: TGTGCCAGCAGTTACTCCCGCGGGACTACCGGGGAGCTGTTTTTT.

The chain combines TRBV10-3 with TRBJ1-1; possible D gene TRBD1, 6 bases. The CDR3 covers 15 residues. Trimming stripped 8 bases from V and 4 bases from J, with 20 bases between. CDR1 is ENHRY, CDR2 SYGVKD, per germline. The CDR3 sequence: CAISRGGEGTTEAFF. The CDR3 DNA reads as TGTGCCATCTCTCGAGGGGGGGAGGGGACCACTGAAGCTTTCTTT.

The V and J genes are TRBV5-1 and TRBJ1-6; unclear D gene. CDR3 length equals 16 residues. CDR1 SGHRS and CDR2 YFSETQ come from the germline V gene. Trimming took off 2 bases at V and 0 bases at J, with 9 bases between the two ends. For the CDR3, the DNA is TGCGCCAGCAGCTTAGACACGAACTCCTATAATTCACCCCTCCACTTT. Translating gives CASSLDTNSYNSPLHF.

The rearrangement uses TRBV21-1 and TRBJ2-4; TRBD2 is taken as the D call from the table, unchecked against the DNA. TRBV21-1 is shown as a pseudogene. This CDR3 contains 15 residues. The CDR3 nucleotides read TGTGCCACCGGCGGGGGGGGCGGATCCAAAAACATTCAGTACTTC. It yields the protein CATGGGGGSKNIQYF.

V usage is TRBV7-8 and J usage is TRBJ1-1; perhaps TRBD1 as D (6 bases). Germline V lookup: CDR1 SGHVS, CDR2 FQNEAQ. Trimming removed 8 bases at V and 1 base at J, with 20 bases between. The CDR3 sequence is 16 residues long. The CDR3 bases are TGTGCCAGCCCGCCTCCGTTCGGGGGGCCGAACACTGAAGCTTTCTTT. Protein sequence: CASPPPFGGPNTEAFF.

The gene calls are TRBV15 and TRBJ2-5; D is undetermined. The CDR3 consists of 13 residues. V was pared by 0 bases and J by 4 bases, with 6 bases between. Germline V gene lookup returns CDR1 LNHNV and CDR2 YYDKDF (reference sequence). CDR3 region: CATSRDSGETQYF. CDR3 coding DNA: TGTGCCACCAGCAGAGATTCGGGAGAGACCCAGTACTTC.

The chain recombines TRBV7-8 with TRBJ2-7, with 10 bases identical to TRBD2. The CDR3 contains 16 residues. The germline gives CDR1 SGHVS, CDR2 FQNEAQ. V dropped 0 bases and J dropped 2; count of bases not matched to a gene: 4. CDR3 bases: TGTGCCAGCAGCTTAGCGACTAGCGGGTGGACCTACGAGCAGTACTTC. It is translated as CASSLATSGWTYEQYF.

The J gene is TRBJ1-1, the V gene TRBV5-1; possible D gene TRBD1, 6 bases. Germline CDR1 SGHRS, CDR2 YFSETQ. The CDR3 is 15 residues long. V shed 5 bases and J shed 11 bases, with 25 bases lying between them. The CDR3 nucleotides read TGCGCCAGCAGAAGTTTGGAAGGGGGAGCAAGGGAGGCTTTCTTT. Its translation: CASRSLEGGAREAFF.

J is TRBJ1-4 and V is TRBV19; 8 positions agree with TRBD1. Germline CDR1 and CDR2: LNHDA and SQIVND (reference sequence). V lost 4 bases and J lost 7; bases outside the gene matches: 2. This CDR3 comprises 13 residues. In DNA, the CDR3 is TGTGCCAGTAGTACAGGACAGGGTGAAAAACTGTTTTTT. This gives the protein CASSTGQGEKLFF. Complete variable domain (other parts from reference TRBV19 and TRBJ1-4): DGGITQSPKYLFRKEGQNVTLSCEQNLNHDAMYWYRQDPGQGLRLIYYSQIVNDFQKGDIAEGYSVSREKKESFPLTVTSAQKNPTAFYLCASSTGQGEKLFFGSGTQLSVL.

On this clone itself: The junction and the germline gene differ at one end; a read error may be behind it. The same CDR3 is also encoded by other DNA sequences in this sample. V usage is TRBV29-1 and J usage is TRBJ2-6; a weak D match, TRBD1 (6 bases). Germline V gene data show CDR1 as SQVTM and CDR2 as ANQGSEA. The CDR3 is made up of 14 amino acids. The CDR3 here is CSVKQGSGANVLTF. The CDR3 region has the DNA TGCAGCGTCAAACAGGGCTCTGGGGCCAACGTCTTGACTTTC.